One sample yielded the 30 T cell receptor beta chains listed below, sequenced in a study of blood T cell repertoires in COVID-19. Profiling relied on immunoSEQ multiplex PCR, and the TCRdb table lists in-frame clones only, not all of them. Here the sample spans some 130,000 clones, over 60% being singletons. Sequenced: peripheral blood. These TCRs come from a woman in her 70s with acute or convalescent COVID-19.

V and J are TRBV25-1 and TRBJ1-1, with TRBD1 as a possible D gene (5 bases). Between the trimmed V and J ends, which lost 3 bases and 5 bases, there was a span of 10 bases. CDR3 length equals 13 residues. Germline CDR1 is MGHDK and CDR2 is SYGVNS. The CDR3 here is CASSDVRTTEAFF. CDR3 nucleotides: TGTGCCAGCAGTGATGTTCGGACAACTGAAGCTTTCTTT. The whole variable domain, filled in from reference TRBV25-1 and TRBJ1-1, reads EADIYQTPRYLVIGTGKKITLECSQTMGHDKMYWYQQDPGMELHLIHYSYGVNSTEKGDLSSESTVSRIRTEHFPLTLESARPSHTSQYLCASSDVRTTEAFFGQGTRLTVV.

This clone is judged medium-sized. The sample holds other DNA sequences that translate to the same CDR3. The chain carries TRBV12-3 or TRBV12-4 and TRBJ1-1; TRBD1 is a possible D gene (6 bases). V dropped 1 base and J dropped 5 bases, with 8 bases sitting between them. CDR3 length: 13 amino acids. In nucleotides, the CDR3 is TGTGCCAGCAGTTTAGTAGGGGGTACTGAAGCTTTCTTT. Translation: CASSLVGGTEAFF.

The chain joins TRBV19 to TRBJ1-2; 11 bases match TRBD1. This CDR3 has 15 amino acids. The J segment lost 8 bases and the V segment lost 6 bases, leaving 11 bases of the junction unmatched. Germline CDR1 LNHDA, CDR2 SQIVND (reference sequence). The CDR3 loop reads CASRTPGQGASGYTF. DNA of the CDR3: TGTGCCAGTAGAACCCCCGGACAGGGGGCTTCGGGCTACACCTTC. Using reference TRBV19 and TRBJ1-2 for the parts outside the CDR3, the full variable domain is DGGITQSPKYLFRKEGQNVTLSCEQNLNHDAMYWYRQDPGQGLRLIYYSQIVNDFQKGDIAEGYSVSREKKESFPLTVTSAQKNPTAFYLCASRTPGQGASGYTFGSGTRLTVV.

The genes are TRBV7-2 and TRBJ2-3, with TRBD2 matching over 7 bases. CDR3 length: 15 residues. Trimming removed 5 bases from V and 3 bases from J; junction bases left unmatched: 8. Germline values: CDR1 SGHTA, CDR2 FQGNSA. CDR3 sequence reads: CASSPSGARTDTQYF. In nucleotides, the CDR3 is TGTGCCAGCAGCCCCAGCGGGGCTCGGACAGATACGCAGTATTTT.

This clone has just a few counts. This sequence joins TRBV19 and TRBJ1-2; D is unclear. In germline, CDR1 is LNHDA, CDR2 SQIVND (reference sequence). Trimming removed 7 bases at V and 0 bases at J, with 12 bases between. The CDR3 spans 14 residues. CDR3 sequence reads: CASTELATNYGYTF. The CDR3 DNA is TGTGCCAGTACGGAGTTGGCTACTAACTATGGCTACACCTTC.

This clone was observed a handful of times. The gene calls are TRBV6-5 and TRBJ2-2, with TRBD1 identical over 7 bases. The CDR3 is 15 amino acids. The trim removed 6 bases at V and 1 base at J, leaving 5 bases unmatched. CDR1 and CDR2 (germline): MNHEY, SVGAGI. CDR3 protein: CASRGRTGNTGELFF. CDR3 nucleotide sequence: TGTGCCAGCAGAGGACGGACAGGGAACACCGGGGAGCTGTTTTTT.

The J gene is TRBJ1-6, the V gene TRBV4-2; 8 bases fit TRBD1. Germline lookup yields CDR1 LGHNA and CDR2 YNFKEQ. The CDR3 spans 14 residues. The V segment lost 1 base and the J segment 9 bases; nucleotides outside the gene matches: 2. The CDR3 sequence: CASSQGQGASPLHF. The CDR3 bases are TGTGCCAGCAGCCAAGGGCAGGGGGCTTCACCCCTCCACTTT.

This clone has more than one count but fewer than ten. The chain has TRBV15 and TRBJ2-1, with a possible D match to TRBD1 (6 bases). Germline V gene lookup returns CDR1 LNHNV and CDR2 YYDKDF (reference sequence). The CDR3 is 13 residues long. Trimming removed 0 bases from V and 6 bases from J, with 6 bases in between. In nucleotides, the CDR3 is TGTGCCACCAGCAGAGAACAGGGCAATGAGCAGTTCTTC. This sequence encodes CATSREQGNEQFF.

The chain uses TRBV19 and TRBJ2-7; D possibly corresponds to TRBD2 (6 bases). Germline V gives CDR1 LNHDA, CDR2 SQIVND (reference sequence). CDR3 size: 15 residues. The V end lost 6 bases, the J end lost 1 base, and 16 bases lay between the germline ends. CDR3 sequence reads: CASRASAPRSYEQYF. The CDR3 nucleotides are TGTGCCAGTAGGGCTAGCGCCCCGAGGTCCTACGAGCAGTACTTC.

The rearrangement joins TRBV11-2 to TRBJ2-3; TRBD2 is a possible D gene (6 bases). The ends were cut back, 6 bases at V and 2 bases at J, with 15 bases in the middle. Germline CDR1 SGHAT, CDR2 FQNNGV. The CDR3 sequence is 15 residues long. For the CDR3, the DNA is TGTGCCAGCAGGCACATCGGAGGGGCCACAGATACGCAGTATTTT. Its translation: CASRHIGGATDTQYF.

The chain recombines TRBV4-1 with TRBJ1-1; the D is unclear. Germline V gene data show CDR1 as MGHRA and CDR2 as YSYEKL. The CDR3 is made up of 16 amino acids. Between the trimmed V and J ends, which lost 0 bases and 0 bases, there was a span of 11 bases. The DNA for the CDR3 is TGCGCCAGCAGCCAAGATCCGGTCGGGGTGAACACTGAAGCTTTCTTT. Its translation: CASSQDPVGVNTEAFF.

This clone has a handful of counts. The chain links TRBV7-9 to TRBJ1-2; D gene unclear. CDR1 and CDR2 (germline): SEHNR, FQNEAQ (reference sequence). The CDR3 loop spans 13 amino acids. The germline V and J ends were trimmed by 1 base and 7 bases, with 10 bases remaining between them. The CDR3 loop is CASSLVGGFGYTF. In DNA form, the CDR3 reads TGTGCCAGCAGCTTAGTAGGAGGGTTTGGCTACACCTTC.

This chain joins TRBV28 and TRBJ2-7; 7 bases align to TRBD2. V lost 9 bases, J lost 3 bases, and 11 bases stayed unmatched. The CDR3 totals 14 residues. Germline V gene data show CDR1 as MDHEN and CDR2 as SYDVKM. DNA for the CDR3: TGTGCCAGTTGGGGGACGGGAGGCCACTACGAGCAGTACTTC. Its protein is CASWGTGGHYEQYF. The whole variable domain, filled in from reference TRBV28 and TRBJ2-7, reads DVKVTQSSRYLVKRTGEKVFLECVQDMDHENMFWYRQDPGLGLRLIYFSYDVKMKEKGDIPEGYSVSREKKERFSLILESASTNQTSMYLCASWGTGGHYEQYFGPGTRLTVT.

CDR3 protein: CATSRGRVEQHTF. In DNA form, the CDR3 reads TGTGCCACCAGCAGAGGTCGCGTTGAACAGCACACCTTC. The chain carries TRBV15 and TRBJ1-2; no clear D gene. The CDR3 covers 13 residues. Trimming removed 1 base at V and 12 bases at J, with 15 bases between. The V gene's germline CDR1 is LNHNV and CDR2 YYDKDF (reference sequence).

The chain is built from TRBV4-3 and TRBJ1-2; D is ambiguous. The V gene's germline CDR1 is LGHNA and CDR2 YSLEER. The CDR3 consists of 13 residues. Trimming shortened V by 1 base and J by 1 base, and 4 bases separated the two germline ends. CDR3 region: CASSQADNYGYTF. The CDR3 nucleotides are TGCGCCAGCAGCCAAGCAGATAACTATGGCTACACCTTC.

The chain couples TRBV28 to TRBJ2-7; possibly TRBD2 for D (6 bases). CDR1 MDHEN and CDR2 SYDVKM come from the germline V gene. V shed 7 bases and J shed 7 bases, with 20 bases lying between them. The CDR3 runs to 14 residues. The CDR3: CASKLTSPSGEQYF. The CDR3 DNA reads TGTGCCAGCAAGCTCACTAGCCCATCTGGGGAGCAGTACTTC. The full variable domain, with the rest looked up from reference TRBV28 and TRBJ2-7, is DVKVTQSSRYLVKRTGEKVFLECVQDMDHENMFWYRQDPGLGLRLIYFSYDVKMKEKGDIPEGYSVSREKKERFSLILESASTNQTSMYLCASKLTSPSGEQYFGPGTRLTVT.

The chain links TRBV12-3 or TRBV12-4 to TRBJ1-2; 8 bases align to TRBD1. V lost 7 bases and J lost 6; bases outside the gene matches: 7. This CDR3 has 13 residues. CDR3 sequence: CASTADRGNGYTF. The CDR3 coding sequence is TGTGCCAGCACGGCAGACAGGGGCAATGGCTACACCTTC.

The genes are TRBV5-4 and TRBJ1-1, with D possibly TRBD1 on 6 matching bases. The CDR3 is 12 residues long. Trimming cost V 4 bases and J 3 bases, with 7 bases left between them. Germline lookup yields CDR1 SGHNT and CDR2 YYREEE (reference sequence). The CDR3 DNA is TGTGCCAGCAGCCCAGGGGACACTGAAGCTTTCTTT. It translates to CASSPGDTEAFF.

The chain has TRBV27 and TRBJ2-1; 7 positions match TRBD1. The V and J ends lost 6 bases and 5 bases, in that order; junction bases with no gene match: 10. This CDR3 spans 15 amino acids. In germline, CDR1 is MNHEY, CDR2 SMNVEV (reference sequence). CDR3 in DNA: TGTGCCAGCAGGAGGGGGCGGGTGTTGGACAATGAGCAGTTCTTC. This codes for CASRRGRVLDNEQFF.

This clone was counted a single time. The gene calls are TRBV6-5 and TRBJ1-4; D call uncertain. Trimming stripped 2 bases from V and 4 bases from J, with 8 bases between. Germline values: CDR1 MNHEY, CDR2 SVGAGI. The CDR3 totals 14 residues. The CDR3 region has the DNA TGTGCCAGCAGTTACGGGAGAAATAATGAAAAACTGTTTTTT. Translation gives CASSYGRNNEKLFF.

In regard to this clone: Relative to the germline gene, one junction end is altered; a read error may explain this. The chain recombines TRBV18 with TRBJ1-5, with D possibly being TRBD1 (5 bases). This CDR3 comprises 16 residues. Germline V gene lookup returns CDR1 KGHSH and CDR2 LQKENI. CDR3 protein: CASSPTGRVGDQSQHF. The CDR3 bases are TGTGCCAGCTCACCAACAGGTCGGGTTGGGGATCAGTCCCAGCATTTT.

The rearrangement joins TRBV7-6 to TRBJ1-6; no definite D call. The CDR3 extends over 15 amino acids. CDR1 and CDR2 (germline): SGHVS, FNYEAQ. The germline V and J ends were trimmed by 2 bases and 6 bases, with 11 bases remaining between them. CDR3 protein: CASSLSGGPNSPLHF. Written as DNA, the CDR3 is TGTGCCAGCAGCTTAAGTGGCGGCCCTAATTCACCCCTCCACTTT.

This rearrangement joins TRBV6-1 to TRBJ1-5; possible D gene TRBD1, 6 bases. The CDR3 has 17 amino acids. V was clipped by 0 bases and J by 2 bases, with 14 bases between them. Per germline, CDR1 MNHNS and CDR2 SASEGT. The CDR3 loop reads CASSEAPGGRGNQPQHF. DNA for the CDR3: TGTGCCAGCAGTGAAGCTCCGGGGGGCCGTGGCAATCAGCCCCAGCATTTT.

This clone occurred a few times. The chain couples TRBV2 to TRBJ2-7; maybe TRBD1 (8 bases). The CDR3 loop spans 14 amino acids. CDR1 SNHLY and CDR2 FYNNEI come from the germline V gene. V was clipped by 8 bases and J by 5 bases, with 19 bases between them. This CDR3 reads CASGGRDRYDEQYF. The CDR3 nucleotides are TGTGCCAGCGGGGGGAGGGACAGGTACGACGAGCAGTACTTC.

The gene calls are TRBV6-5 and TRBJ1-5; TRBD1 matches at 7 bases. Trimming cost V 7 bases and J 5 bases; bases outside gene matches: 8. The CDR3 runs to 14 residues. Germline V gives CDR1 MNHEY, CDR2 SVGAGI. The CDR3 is CASTARTGDQPQHF. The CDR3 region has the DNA TGTGCCAGCACCGCGAGGACAGGAGATCAGCCCCAGCATTTT.

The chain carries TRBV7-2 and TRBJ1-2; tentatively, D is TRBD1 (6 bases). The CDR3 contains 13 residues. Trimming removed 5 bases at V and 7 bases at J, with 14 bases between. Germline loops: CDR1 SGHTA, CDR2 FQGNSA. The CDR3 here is CASSIPGVRGYTF. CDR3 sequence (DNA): TGTGCCAGCAGCATCCCAGGGGTGCGTGGCTACACCTTC.

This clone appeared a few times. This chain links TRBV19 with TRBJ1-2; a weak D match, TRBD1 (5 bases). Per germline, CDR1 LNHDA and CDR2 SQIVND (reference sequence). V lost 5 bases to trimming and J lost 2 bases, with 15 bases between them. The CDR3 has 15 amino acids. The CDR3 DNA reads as TGTGCCAGTAGTTTATGGGGCGCCCAAAACTATGGCTACACCTTC. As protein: CASSLWGAQNYGYTF.

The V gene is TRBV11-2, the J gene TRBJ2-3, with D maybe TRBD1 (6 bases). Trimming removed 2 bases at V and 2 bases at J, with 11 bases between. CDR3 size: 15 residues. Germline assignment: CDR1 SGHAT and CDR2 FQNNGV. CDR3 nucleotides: TGTGCCAGCAGCTTACAGGGGTCCCCCACAGATACGCAGTATTTT. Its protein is CASSLQGSPTDTQYF.

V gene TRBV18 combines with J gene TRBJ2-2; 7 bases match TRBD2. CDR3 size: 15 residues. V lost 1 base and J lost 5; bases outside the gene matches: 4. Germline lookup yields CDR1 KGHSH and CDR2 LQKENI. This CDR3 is CASSPRREGTGELFF. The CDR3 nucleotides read TGTGCCAGCTCACCACGCAGGGAGGGGACCGGGGAGCTGTTTTTT.

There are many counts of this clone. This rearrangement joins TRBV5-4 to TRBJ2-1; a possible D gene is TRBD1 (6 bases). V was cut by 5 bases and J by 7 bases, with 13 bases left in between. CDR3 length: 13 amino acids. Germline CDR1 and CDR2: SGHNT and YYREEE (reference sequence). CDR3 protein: CASRAEDRNEQFF. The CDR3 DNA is TGTGCCAGCAGAGCCGAAGACAGGAATGAGCAGTTCTTC.